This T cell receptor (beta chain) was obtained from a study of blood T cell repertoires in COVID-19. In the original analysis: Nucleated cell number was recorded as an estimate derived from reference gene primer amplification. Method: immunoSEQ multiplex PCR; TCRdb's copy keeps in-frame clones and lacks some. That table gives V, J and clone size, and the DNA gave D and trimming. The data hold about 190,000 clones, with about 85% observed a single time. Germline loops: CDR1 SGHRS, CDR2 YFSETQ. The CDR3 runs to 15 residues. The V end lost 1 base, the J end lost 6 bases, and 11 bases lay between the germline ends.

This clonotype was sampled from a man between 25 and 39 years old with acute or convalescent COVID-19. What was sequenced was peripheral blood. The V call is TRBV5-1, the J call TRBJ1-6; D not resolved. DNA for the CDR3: TGCGCCAGCAGCTTGTCATGGCAGGCTAATTCACCCCTCCACTTT. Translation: CASSLSWQANSPLHF.